This TCR beta chain was sequenced for a study of beta chain features in type 1 diabetes. General study points: The analysis here could not establish whether HLA type shapes TCRB rearrangement.

Points on this clone: The antigen is not known.

Expressed TCRB transcripts were sequenced because the entire RNA isolate underwent reverse transcription. Data came from immunoSEQ multiplex PCR; TCRdb stores just in-frame clones and leaves some out. The data contain about 240,000 clones, 25% to 30% of them singletons. V was shortened by 5 bases and J by 2 bases, with 14 bases between the two germline ends. Germline loops: CDR1 SGDLS, CDR2 YYNGEE. This CDR3 spans 14 amino acids. The chain combines TRBV9 with TRBJ2-7, with D possibly TRBD1 on 6 matching bases. The TCR sequence derives from a man younger than 40 in good health. The sample was central memory CD4+ T cells from blood. The CDR3 spells CASSAGVGTYEQYF. CDR3 bases: TGTGCCAGCAGTGCAGGGGTTGGAACCTACGAGCAGTACTTC.